This T cell receptor (beta chain) emerged from a study of beta chain features in type 1 diabetes. Isolated RNA was reverse transcribed in full, so expressed TCRB transcripts were sequenced. Some clones are missing from TCRdb's copy, which holds only in-frame ones; the method was immunoSEQ multiplex PCR. Here the sample spans under 300,000 clones, roughly 24% being singletons. Study-level findings and limits: TCRB CDR3s from Type 1 diabetes patients were moderately but significantly shorter in all four CD4+ subsets.

As regards this clone: Antigen specificity is unknown.

This sequence originates from a woman in her thirties with type 1 diabetes. Material for sequencing was naive CD4+ T cells from blood.

CDR3 residues: CASSLREDYGYTF. CDR3 DNA: TGTGCCAGCAGTTTACGCGAGGACTATGGCTACACCTTC. This chain connects TRBV28 to TRBJ1-2, with D uncertain. The CDR3 runs to 13 residues. Trimming took off 2 bases at V and 3 bases at J, with 7 bases between the two ends. Germline V gene data show CDR1 as MDHEN and CDR2 as SYDVKM.